The 10 T cell receptor beta chains below come from one sample, sequenced in a study of CD8 T cells in ankylosing spondylitis. TCRdb called the 5' RACE reads again in MiXCR, with one record for every CDR3 protein. The table has roughly 250,000 distinct CDR3 sequences, over 8.5% seen once. Sequenced input: blood, either unsorted or a sorted T cell fraction (not recorded which). Receptor source: a male donor with ankylosing spondylitis or in good health (not recorded which).

This clonotype appeared many times. This chain joins TRBV3-1 and TRBJ2-2, with TRBD1 identical over 8 bases. The CDR3 length is 14 residues. The J segment lost 6 bases and the V segment lost 2 bases, leaving 2 bases of the junction unmatched. Germline V gene lookup returns CDR1 LGHDT and CDR2 YNNKEL (reference sequence). The CDR3 reads CASSQQGAAGELFF. As DNA, the CDR3 is TGTGCCAGCAGCCAACAGGGGGCGGCCGGGGAGCTGTTTTTT.

The CDR3 loop reads CASSQGGSPYEQYF. DNA for the CDR3: TGTGCCAGCAGCCAAGGGGGGAGCCCCTACGAGCAGTACTTC. This rearrangement joins TRBV3-1 to TRBJ2-7; D assignment may be TRBD1 or TRBD2 (5 bases each). Germline assignment: CDR1 LGHDT and CDR2 YNNKEL (reference sequence). CDR3 length: 14 amino acids. Trimming left V 1 base short and J 2 bases short, with 9 bases between.

This clonotype was detected many times. V usage is TRBV11-2 and J usage is TRBJ1-1; TRBD1 agrees at 8 bases. The germline CDR1 and CDR2 sequences are SGHAT and FQNNGV. V was clipped by 0 bases and J by 11 bases; unmatched bases: 8. The CDR3 has 14 amino acids. The CDR3 region has the DNA TGTGCCAGCAGCTTAGACATCCGGACAGGGAACGCTTTCTTT. Protein product: CASSLDIRTGNAFF.

In this sample, this clonotype turned up many times. This chain connects TRBV5-6 to TRBJ2-7, with D possibly TRBD1 on 5 matching bases. This CDR3 has 11 amino acids. Between the trimmed V and J ends, which lost 0 bases and 11 bases, there was a span of 9 bases. The germline CDR1 and CDR2 sequences are SGHDT and YYEEEE. The CDR3 coding sequence is TGTGCCAGCAGCTTGGAGGGGCGTGAGTACTTC. Its protein product is CASSLEGREYF.

The table lists this clonotype with many counts. The rearrangement links TRBV12-3 or TRBV12-4 to TRBJ2-4; no definite D call. The CDR3 has 19 residues. V shed 5 bases and J shed 1 base, with 24 bases lying between them. CDR3 residues: CASSPDIGSHAGAKNIQYF. The CDR3 nucleotides are TGTGCCAGCAGTCCCGATATCGGTTCACACGCTGGGGCCAAAAACATTCAGTACTTC.

This clonotype was seen many times. The chain recombines TRBV29-1 with TRBJ2-1, with a tentative D call TRBD2 (7 bases). Germline V CDR1 and CDR2: SQVTM, ANQGSEA. This CDR3 spans 17 amino acids. Deletions cut 6 bases from V and 2 bases from J, with 23 bases between. The CDR3 sequence: CSVGGQGSGVTYNEQFF. CDR3 DNA sequence: TGCAGCGTGGGGGGGCAGGGAAGTGGGGTAACCTACAATGAGCAGTTCTTC.

This clonotype has more than one count but fewer than ten. The rearrangement uses TRBV10-3 and TRBJ2-5; TRBD1 is a possible D gene (5 bases). Germline V gene sequence: CDR1 ENHRY, CDR2 SYGVKD. V was trimmed by 7 bases and J by 0 bases, leaving 6 bases between them. The CDR3 length is 12 residues. The CDR3 region has the DNA TGTGCCATCACGGACAACCAAGAGACCCAGTACTTC. Protein sequence: CAITDNQETQYF.

This clonotype showed up just a few times. This chain joins TRBV4-2 and TRBJ2-7; 10 nucleotides align to TRBD2. Germline V gene lookup returns CDR1 LGHNA and CDR2 YNFKEQ. The V and J ends lost 8 bases and 0 bases, in that order; junction bases with no gene match: 7. The CDR3 extends over 15 amino acids. CDR3 in amino acids: CASGPGLAASYEQYF. For the CDR3, the DNA is TGTGCCAGCGGCCCCGGACTAGCGGCCTCCTACGAGCAGTACTTC.

In this sample, this clonotype turned up many times. The V and J genes are TRBV7-9 and TRBJ2-1; D gene ambiguous. The length of the CDR3 is 14 residues. CDR1 is SEHNR and CDR2 is FQNEAQ in the germline V gene (reference sequence). Trimming stripped 5 bases from V and 12 bases from J, with 20 bases between. The chain's CDR3 is CASSLAFSHEGQFF. CDR3 in DNA: TGTGCCAGCAGCCTCGCTTTCTCCCATGAAGGGCAGTTCTTC.

The sample holds many counts of this clonotype. The chain employs TRBV20-1 and TRBJ2-3; TRBD2 matches 11 bases. V lost 5 bases to trimming and J lost 3 bases; unmatched junction nucleotides: 10. The CDR3 length is 16 residues. CDR1 DFQATT and CDR2 SNEGSKA come from the germline V gene (reference sequence). The CDR3 nucleotides are TGCAGTGCTGAACTAGCGGGAGCAGTGCGGACAGATACGCAGTATTTT. It specifies CSAELAGAVRTDTQYF.